The rows below give T cell receptor beta chains drawn from one sample of a study of identical twins. TCRdb recomputed calls from the 5' RACE reads with MiXCR, one row per CDR3 protein. The sample includes some 590,000 distinct CDR3 sequences, just under 10% seen only once; the top ten take roughly 3%. These data are also associated with another study on yellow fever vaccine responses in identical twins.

The sample comprised PBMCs. Receptors were obtained from a woman under 30 in good health. CDR3s include the opening cysteine and the closing phenylalanine or tryptophan. The D gene is left open where the match is weak. Size is omitted from some rows. Given values are once, few, many or a class for expanded clones.

abundance,j_gene,v_gene,d_gene,CDR3nt,CDR3aa
-,TRBJ2-7,TRBV4-3,-,TGCGCCAGCAGCCAAGATGGGACCTACGAGCAGTACTTC,CASSQDGTYEQYF
few,TRBJ1-1,TRBV18,TRBD1,TGTGCCAGCTCCCTTGCAGGGGGCGCGGACACTGAAGCTTTCTTT,CASSLAGGADTEAFF
many,TRBJ2-7,TRBV4-1,-,TGCGCCAGCAGCCAAGAGACAGGGGCGTCAGGACTAGTAGGTGGCTACGAGCAGTACTTC,CASSQETGASGLVGGYEQYF
-,TRBJ2-1,TRBV5-4,TRBD2,TGTGCCAGCAGCCGGCCTAGCGGGGGGGTGTCCTACAATGAGCAGTTCTTC,CASSRPSGGVSYNEQFF
few,TRBJ2-3,TRBV12-3/TRBV12-4,TRBD2,TGTGCCAGCAGTTCGCCCCGGGGGGGGGACACAGATACGCAGTATTTT,CASSSPRGGDTDTQYF
many,TRBJ2-2,TRBV7-6,-,TGTGCCAGCAGCTTAGGACAGACCACCGGGGAGCTGTTTTTT,CASSLGQTTGELFF
few,TRBJ2-7,TRBV7-8,TRBD1,TGTGCCAGCAGCCCTTGGGGGACAGGGACGAACGAGCAGTACTTC,CASSPWGTGTNEQYF
-,TRBJ2-5,TRBV11-2,TRBD2,TGTGCCAGCAGCTTAGATGGGACTAGCGGGACCCTTAGAAAAGAGACCCAGTACTTC,CASSLDGTSGTLRKETQYF
-,TRBJ2-1,TRBV7-9,TRBD1,TGTGCCAGCAGCTCGGTAGGGGGCCAGTTCTTC,CASSSVGGQFF
few,TRBJ2-1,TRBV6-2/TRBV6-3,TRBD1,TGTGCCAGCAGTACCCCGGGACAGGGGTCGTACAATGAGCAGTTCTTC,CASSTPGQGSYNEQFF
many,TRBJ2-3,TRBV5-1,-,TGCGCCAGCAGCTTGTGGGTAGACACAGATACGCAGTATTTT,CASSLWVDTDTQYF
-,TRBJ1-1,TRBV29-1,TRBD1,TGCAGCGTCGAGTTACAGGGGGATGAAGCTTTCTTT,CSVELQGDEAFF
many,TRBJ1-5,TRBV6-1,-,TGTGCCAGCTATACCGGAGGGTTTAATCAGCCCCAGCATTTT,CASYTGGFNQPQHF
few,TRBJ2-2,TRBV6-5,-,TGTGCCAGCAGTTACTCGAGTAGGCTGTGGTACACCGGGGAGCTGTTTTTT,CASSYSSRLWYTGELFF
few,TRBJ2-2,TRBV29-1,-,TGCAGCGTGCAGGGGCGGAACGGGGAGCTGTTTTTT,CSVQGRNGELFF
few,TRBJ1-4,TRBV2,-,TGTGCCAGCAGTGGCAGAGATAATGAAAAACTGTTTTTT,CASSGRDNEKLFF
many,TRBJ2-1,TRBV4-3,TRBD2,TGCGCCAGCAGCCAAGCTAGCGGGAGCTACAATGAGCAGTTCTTC,CASSQASGSYNEQFF
-,TRBJ2-4,TRBV20-1,-,TGCAGTGCTAGAGATTTTCGCGGGATGGGAGCCAAAAACATTCAGTACTTC,CSARDFRGMGAKNIQYF
many,TRBJ2-5,TRBV20-1,TRBD2,TGCAGTGCCCGGACTAGCGGGAGGGCCGGGCAGGCGACCCAGTACTTC,CSARTSGRAGQATQYF
many,TRBJ2-7,TRBV7-2,-,TGTGCCAGCAGCTTAGGGTCCATCTCCTACGAGCAGTACTTC,CASSLGSISYEQYF
-,TRBJ2-5,TRBV6-1,-,TGTGCCAGCACCAGATGGAGGGACAGCCAAGAGACCCAGTACTTC,CASTRWRDSQETQYF
many,TRBJ2-3,TRBV28,TRBD2,TGTGCCAGCAGTTTGTCCGGGAGGGCTACAGATACGCAGTATTTT,CASSLSGRATDTQYF
-,TRBJ2-1,TRBV11-1,-,TGTGCCAGCAGCTTAGTATCCCTGGGAGAAATGGGAGTCCATGAGCAGTTCTTC,CASSLVSLGEMGVHEQFF
few,TRBJ2-7,TRBV5-1,-,TGCGCCAGCAGGTGGGGTCCAGGGGACGGTTACGAGCAGTACTTC,CASRWGPGDGYEQYF
-,TRBJ2-3,TRBV3-1,TRBD2,TGTGCCAGCAGCCAAGATCAGTCGCTAGCGGGGGTCTCAGATACGCAGTATTTT,CASSQDQSLAGVSDTQYF
-,TRBJ2-1,TRBV25-1,-,TGTGCCAGCAGTGACCTTGGGGGCAGCTCCTACAATGAGCAGTTCTTC,CASSDLGGSSYNEQFF
-,TRBJ1-5,TRBV20-1,-,TGCAGTGGTAGCCCCTTGGCAGTTAGCAATCAGCCCCAGCATTTT,CSGSPLAVSNQPQHF
many,TRBJ1-2,TRBV7-9,-,TGTGCCAGCAGCTTAGCGGAAACTCACAGGAACTATGGCTACACCTTC,CASSLAETHRNYGYTF
-,TRBJ2-7,TRBV6-2/TRBV6-3,-,TGTGCCTGCAGCCTCGGACTCCGTTTCACCTACGAGCAGTACTTC,CACSLGLRFTYEQYF
many,TRBJ2-1,TRBV4-3,-,TGCGCCAGCAGCCAAGTGGGAGCGTACAATGAGCAGTTCTTC,CASSQVGAYNEQFF
few,TRBJ2-3,TRBV5-1,TRBD2,TGCGCCAGCAGCTTGGGCGGGAGGGCCTTTACAGATACGCAGTATTTT,CASSLGGRAFTDTQYF
many,TRBJ1-2,TRBV2,-,TGTGCCAGCAGTGAAGCGTGGAGAGAGACGGACGAGGGCTACACCTTC,CASSEAWRETDEGYTF
few,TRBJ1-2,TRBV2,-,TGTGCCAGCAGTGAAGACAGCAGCGGCCTCTATGGCTACACCTTC,CASSEDSSGLYGYTF
-,TRBJ2-5,TRBV7-2,TRBD2,TGTGCCAGCAGCCCCAGACTAGCGGGAGTAAAGACCCAGTACTTC,CASSPRLAGVKTQYF
few,TRBJ2-7,TRBV20-1,TRBD1,TGCAGTGCTAGAGGGCCGGGACAGGGAAACTACGAGCAGTACTTC,CSARGPGQGNYEQYF
many,TRBJ1-1,TRBV7-9,-,TGTGCCAGCAGTCAGATAGGGCCCACTGAAGCTTTCTTT,CASSQIGPTEAFF